These T cell receptor beta chains were read from a single sample in a study of blood T cell repertoires in COVID-19. Method: immunoSEQ multiplex PCR; TCRdb's copy keeps in-frame clones and lacks some. Here the sample spans 20,000 to 25,000 clones, 88% being singletons. The sequencing input was peripheral blood. Every receptor here comes from a man between 65 and 85 years old in a cohort sampled during active COVID-19. The CDR3 runs from the conserved cysteine through the conserved F or W. The D gene is left open where the match is weak. Only part of the rows carry a size: once, few, many, or a class if the clone is expanded.

clone_size: .
j_call: TRBJ1-2
d_call: TRBD1
v_call: TRBV29-1
cdr3_nt: TGCAGCGTTGATAGACAGGGAATTACGGCCTCCGGCTACACCTTC
cdr3_aa: CSVDRQGITASGYTF

clone_size: .
j_call: TRBJ1-6
d_call: .
v_call: TRBV3-1/TRBV3-2
cdr3_nt: TGTGCCAGCAGCCGGTCTCGTGGGAGGAATTCACCCCTCCACTTT
cdr3_aa: CASSRSRGRNSPLHF

clone_size: .
j_call: TRBJ1-6
d_call: .
v_call: TRBV30
cdr3_nt: TGTGCCTGGAGTCGTCGAGGGGGGGGCGTAAATTCACCCCTCCACTTT
cdr3_aa: CAWSRRGGGVNSPLHF

clone_size: .
j_call: TRBJ1-1
d_call: .
v_call: TRBV20-1
cdr3_nt: TGCAGTGCTAGTGAGCTACGGGGCACTGAAGCTTTCTTT
cdr3_aa: CSASELRGTEAFF

clone_size: .
j_call: TRBJ1-2
d_call: TRBD1
v_call: TRBV24-1
cdr3_nt: TGTGCCACCAGTGGCCGTGACAGGGGGCAGCGAGACTATGGCTACACCTTC
cdr3_aa: CATSGRDRGQRDYGYTF

clone_size: .
j_call: TRBJ1-3
d_call: .
v_call: TRBV6-6
cdr3_nt: TGTGCCAGCAGTTACTCGATTAATGCGGGCGGAAACACCATATATTTT
cdr3_aa: CASSYSINAGGNTIYF

clone_size: .
j_call: TRBJ1-4
d_call: .
v_call: TRBV13
cdr3_nt: TGTGCCAGCAGCTTACGTACAGGGACGAATGAAAAACTGTTTTTT
cdr3_aa: CASSLRTGTNEKLFF

clone_size: .
j_call: TRBJ1-1
d_call: .
v_call: TRBV5-5
cdr3_nt: TGTGCCAGCAGCCATTCGACAGAGAACACTGAAGCTTTCTTT
cdr3_aa: CASSHSTENTEAFF

clone_size: .
j_call: TRBJ2-7
d_call: .
v_call: TRBV7-3
cdr3_nt: TGTGCCAGCAGCCTCCCAGGGCGGTCCTACGAGCAGTACTTC
cdr3_aa: CASSLPGRSYEQYF

clone_size: .
j_call: TRBJ1-2
d_call: TRBD1
v_call: TRBV7-9
cdr3_nt: TGTGCCAGCAGCTCGTCCGAACAGGGGGCTTTTAACTATGGCTACACCTTC
cdr3_aa: CASSSSEQGAFNYGYTF

clone_size: once
j_call: TRBJ2-1
d_call: .
v_call: TRBV20-1
cdr3_nt: TGCAGTGCTAGTTACCCAGAACCCTCCTACAATGAGCAGTTCTTC
cdr3_aa: CSASYPEPSYNEQFF

clone_size: .
j_call: TRBJ2-2
d_call: .
v_call: TRBV4-3
cdr3_nt: TGCGCCAGCAGCCAAGATCGGGTAACCGGGGAGCTGTTTTTT
cdr3_aa: CASSQDRVTGELFF

clone_size: .
j_call: TRBJ1-2
d_call: .
v_call: TRBV2
cdr3_nt: TGTGCCAGCAGCGAAACAGGGTTGTGGAGCTACACCTTC
cdr3_aa: CASSETGLWSYTF

clone_size: .
j_call: TRBJ2-2
d_call: .
v_call: TRBV3-1/TRBV3-2
cdr3_nt: TGTGCCAGCAGCCAGCGATCAAACACCGGGGAGCTGTTTTTT
cdr3_aa: CASSQRSNTGELFF

clone_size: .
j_call: TRBJ1-5
d_call: .
v_call: TRBV7-3
cdr3_nt: TGTGCCAGCAGCTTATCCGGGGGTAATCAGCCCCAGCATTTT
cdr3_aa: CASSLSGGNQPQHF

clone_size: .
j_call: TRBJ2-2
d_call: .
v_call: TRBV7-9
cdr3_nt: TGTGCCATGACGACAGGGACTGTCGGGGAGCTGTTTTTT
cdr3_aa: CAMTTGTVGELFF

clone_size: .
j_call: TRBJ2-7
d_call: TRBD1
v_call: TRBV2
cdr3_nt: TGTGCCAGCAAAGGACAGGGACCCTCCTACGAGCAGTACTTC
cdr3_aa: CASKGQGPSYEQYF

clone_size: .
j_call: TRBJ2-7
d_call: TRBD2
v_call: TRBV27
cdr3_nt: TGTGCCAGCAGAGTCTGGGGAGCGGGGGCCTCCTACGAGCAGTACTTC
cdr3_aa: CASRVWGAGASYEQYF

clone_size: .
j_call: TRBJ2-5
d_call: TRBD1
v_call: TRBV11-2
cdr3_nt: TGTGCCAGCACCAAACGACAGGGCCCACAAGAGACCCAGTACTTC
cdr3_aa: CASTKRQGPQETQYF

clone_size: medium-sized
j_call: TRBJ1-3
d_call: .
v_call: TRBV7-9
cdr3_nt: TGTGCCAGCAGCCTCGGTTTCTCTGGAAACACCATATATTTT
cdr3_aa: CASSLGFSGNTIYF

clone_size: .
j_call: TRBJ2-3
d_call: TRBD2
v_call: TRBV24-1
cdr3_nt: TGTGCCACCAGTGATTGGAAAGTGGCGTCTAGCGGGAATCCAGATACGCAGTATTTT
cdr3_aa: CATSDWKVASSGNPDTQYF

clone_size: .
j_call: TRBJ2-7
d_call: .
v_call: TRBV19
cdr3_nt: TGTGCCAGTAGTACCATTTCGGGTGAGCAGTACTTC
cdr3_aa: CASSTISGEQYF

clone_size: .
j_call: TRBJ2-5
d_call: .
v_call: TRBV28
cdr3_nt: TGTGCCAGCAGTTTGCTGGAGCCGGAGACCCAGTACTTC
cdr3_aa: CASSLLEPETQYF

clone_size: .
j_call: TRBJ2-5
d_call: TRBD2
v_call: TRBV28
cdr3_nt: TGTGCCAGCAGTTTAGGACTAGTGGGAGTGGAGACCCAGTACTTC
cdr3_aa: CASSLGLVGVETQYF

clone_size: .
j_call: TRBJ2-3
d_call: TRBD2
v_call: TRBV5-1
cdr3_nt: TGCGCCAGCAGCTTGACTAGCGGGGCGAAGGATACGCAGTATTTT
cdr3_aa: CASSLTSGAKDTQYF

clone_size: few
j_call: TRBJ2-7
d_call: .
v_call: TRBV25-1
cdr3_nt: TGTGCCAGCAGTGAGGGTATGGGACACTACTTC
cdr3_aa: CASSEGMGHYF

clone_size: .
j_call: TRBJ2-3
d_call: TRBD2
v_call: TRBV9
cdr3_nt: TGTGCCAGCGCGAGAAGCGGGAGGGCCGGGGCAGATACGCAGTATTTT
cdr3_aa: CASARSGRAGADTQYF

clone_size: .
j_call: TRBJ2-7
d_call: TRBD1
v_call: TRBV6-6
cdr3_nt: TGTGCCAGCAGTGCGGACAGGGCTTACGAGCAGTACTTC
cdr3_aa: CASSADRAYEQYF

clone_size: .
j_call: TRBJ2-3
d_call: TRBD2
v_call: TRBV5-1
cdr3_nt: TGCGCCAGCAGCTTGGTCGGGGGGTCCACAGATACGCAGTATTTT
cdr3_aa: CASSLVGGSTDTQYF

clone_size: .
j_call: TRBJ1-4
d_call: TRBD1
v_call: TRBV27
cdr3_nt: TGTGCCAGCAGTTCCCGACAGGGTAGTGAAAAACTGTTTTTT
cdr3_aa: CASSSRQGSEKLFF